The 13 T cell receptor beta chains listed next were all sequenced from one sample in a study of CD8+ T cells in alopecia areata (dated by TCRdb to the late 2010s). The sample's time point, from its label and the paper: about 5 months on oral tofacitinib. The label giving this sample's treatment or condition can be read as: oral pan-JAK inhibitor, 5-10 mg twice daily. Library prep was done by the immunoSEQ multiplex PCR assay. RNA was extracted from all samples and reverse transcribed into cDNA, which served as template for TCR sequencing. TCRdb re-hosts the immuneACCESS table, in-frame sequences only. Its copies lack some clones; in the studies checked, an unresolved V gene accounts for under half of them, and the cause for the rest is not known. The sample profile shows 170,000 or so clones; 53% of them were found once. The top ten hold roughly a tenth of the sample. The sample was CD8+ T cells sorted from blood, taken at week 24, from a patient treated with tofacitinib. All receptors derive from a human donor with alopecia areata.

The rearrangement joins TRBV7-2 to TRBJ2-7; 8 nucleotides line up with TRBD1. V was clipped by 1 base and J by 3 bases; unmatched bases: 5. Germline V lookup: CDR1 SGHTA, CDR2 FQGNSA. The CDR3 loop spans 15 amino acids. This chain's CDR3 is CASSLGGGQGYEQYF. Written as DNA, the CDR3 is TGTGCCAGCAGCTTAGGGGGAGGACAGGGCTACGAGCAGTACTTC.

The chain recombines TRBV11-2 with TRBJ2-5; 11 bases are a match to TRBD2. Trimming removed 4 bases from V and 2 bases from J; junction bases left unmatched: 6. The CDR3 contains 16 residues. CDR1 is SGHAT and CDR2 is FQNNGV in the germline V gene. This CDR3 reads CASSSMTSGVQETQYF. CDR3 DNA: TGTGCCAGCAGCTCTATGACTAGCGGGGTGCAAGAGACCCAGTACTTC.

CDR3 in amino acids: CATGGTAGNSPLHF. CDR3 DNA sequence: TGTGCCACCGGCGGGACAGCAGGGAATTCACCCCTCCACTTT. The chain links TRBV15 to TRBJ1-6, with 7 bases identical to TRBD1. This CDR3 is 14 amino acids long. Germline assignment: CDR1 LNHNV and CDR2 YYDKDF (reference sequence). V trimming: 8 bases; J trimming: 7 bases; junction bases outside the gene matches: 8.

There are a few counts of this clone. The V and J genes are TRBV11-2 and TRBJ2-3; TRBD1 agrees at 8 bases. Germline V gene sequence: CDR1 SGHAT, CDR2 FQNNGV. This CDR3 has 17 amino acids. V lost 3 bases to trimming and J lost 4 bases; unmatched junction nucleotides: 12. The CDR3, as DNA: TGTGCCAGCAGCTTCCCCCCAGCCAGGGGGCCGGCAGATACGCAGTATTTT. Its translation: CASSFPPARGPADTQYF.

The gene calls are TRBV29-1 and TRBJ1-1, with 9 bases that match TRBD1. V lost 8 bases and J lost 3; bases outside the gene matches: 7. The CDR3 spans 13 residues. CDR1 SQVTM and CDR2 ANQGSEA come from the germline V gene. The CDR3 bases are TGCAGCTCCCGGACAGGGGAGTACACTGAAGCTTTCTTT. It translates to CSSRTGEYTEAFF.

The gene calls are TRBV6-6 and TRBJ1-1; 9 positions agree with TRBD1. The CDR3 contains 14 residues. The V and J ends lost 5 bases and 11 bases, in that order; junction bases with no gene match: 12. CDR1 is MNHNY and CDR2 is SVGAGI in the germline V gene (reference sequence). The CDR3 protein is CASSPGTGTVGAFF. CDR3 bases: TGTGCCAGCAGTCCCGGGACAGGGACGGTTGGCGCTTTCTTT.

This sequence joins TRBV5-4 and TRBJ2-4; 9 bases are shared with TRBD1. With 2 bases clipped from V and 5 bases from J, the junction kept 2 bases outside the gene matches. The CDR3 covers 14 residues. Germline V gene data show CDR1 as SGHNT and CDR2 as YYREEE (reference sequence). In nucleotides, the CDR3 is TGTGCCAGCAGCTTTCGACAGGGGGAAAACATTCAGTACTTC. Encoded protein: CASSFRQGENIQYF.

DNA for the CDR3: TGTGCCACCCAAGAAGGCCGGTTCCACACCTTC. Protein sequence: CATQEGRFHTF. This sequence joins TRBV10-3 and TRBJ1-2; D unresolved. V lost 10 bases to trimming and J lost 12 bases, with 18 bases between them. Germline-derived CDR1 and CDR2 are ENHRY and SYGVKD. The CDR3 loop spans 11 amino acids.

The chain couples TRBV11-3 to TRBJ2-1; possibly TRBD2 for D (6 bases). V lost 0 bases and J lost 8, with 20 bases in between. Looked up from germline, CDR1 is SGHNT and CDR2 is YENEEA. The CDR3 totals 17 residues. CDR3 amino acids: CASSLDPGGASSYEQFF. CDR3 nucleotides: TGTGCCAGCAGCTTAGATCCCGGCGGGGCCTCTAGCTATGAGCAGTTCTTC.

With respect to this clone: A far bigger clonotype differs at one base, so this is likely a read error. The sample carries other DNA sequences with the same CDR3. The rearrangement links TRBV10-2 to TRBJ1-2; D uncertain. The CDR3 is 12 residues long. Germline CDR1 reads WSHSY; CDR2 reads SAAADI. V dropped 6 bases and J dropped 2 bases, with 7 bases sitting between them. The CDR3 DNA sequence: TGCGCCAGCAGGGGCAGAAACTATGGCTACACCTTC. Translated, it gives CASRGRNYGYTF.

The chain carries TRBV7-2 and TRBJ2-7; no firm D call. The CDR3 is 14 amino acids. V lost 1 base and J lost 4, with 11 bases in between. Germline V gene sequence: CDR1 SGHTA, CDR2 FQGNSA. CDR3 region: CASSLGHTAYEQYF. The CDR3 nucleotides read TGTGCCAGCAGCTTAGGACACACGGCGTACGAGCAGTACTTC.

J is TRBJ1-6 and V is TRBV30, with D perhaps matching TRBD1 (5 bases). Germline values: CDR1 GTSNPN, CDR2 SVGIG (reference sequence). Trimming took 0 bases from V and 9 from J, leaving 12 bases between them. The CDR3 sequence is 14 residues long. The CDR3 nucleotides read TGTGCCTGGAGTGTTCTCGATGGGGGTTCACCCCTCCACTTT. Residues: CAWSVLDGGSPLHF. The full variable domain, completed using reference TRBV30 and TRBJ1-6, is SQTIHQWPATLVQPVGSPLSLECTVEGTSNPNLYWYRQAAGRGLQLLFYSVGIGQISSEVPQNLSASRPQDRQFILSSKKLLLSDSGFYLCAWSVLDGGSPLHFGNGTRLTVT.

The V call is TRBV4-3, the J call TRBJ2-7; D gene unclear. CDR1 is LGHNA and CDR2 is YSLEER in the germline V gene. The V end lost 1 base, the J end lost 0 bases, and 10 bases lay between the germline ends. This CDR3 comprises 15 residues. The CDR3 sequence: CASSQGVGFSYEQYF. DNA for the CDR3: TGCGCCAGCAGCCAAGGTGTAGGATTCTCCTACGAGCAGTACTTC.